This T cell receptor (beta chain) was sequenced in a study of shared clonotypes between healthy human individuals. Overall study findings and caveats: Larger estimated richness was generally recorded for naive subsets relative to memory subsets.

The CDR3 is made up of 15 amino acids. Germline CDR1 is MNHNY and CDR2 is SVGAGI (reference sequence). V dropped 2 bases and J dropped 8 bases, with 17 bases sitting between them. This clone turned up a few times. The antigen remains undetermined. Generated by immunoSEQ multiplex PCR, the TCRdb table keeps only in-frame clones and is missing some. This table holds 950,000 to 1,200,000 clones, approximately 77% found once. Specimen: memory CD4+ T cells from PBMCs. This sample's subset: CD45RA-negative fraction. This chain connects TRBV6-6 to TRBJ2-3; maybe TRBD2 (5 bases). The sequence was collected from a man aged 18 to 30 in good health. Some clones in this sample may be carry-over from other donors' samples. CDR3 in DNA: TGTGCCAGCAGTTACGGAGGTCGATCCCCCGGTACGCAGTATTTT. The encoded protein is CASSYGGRSPGTQYF.